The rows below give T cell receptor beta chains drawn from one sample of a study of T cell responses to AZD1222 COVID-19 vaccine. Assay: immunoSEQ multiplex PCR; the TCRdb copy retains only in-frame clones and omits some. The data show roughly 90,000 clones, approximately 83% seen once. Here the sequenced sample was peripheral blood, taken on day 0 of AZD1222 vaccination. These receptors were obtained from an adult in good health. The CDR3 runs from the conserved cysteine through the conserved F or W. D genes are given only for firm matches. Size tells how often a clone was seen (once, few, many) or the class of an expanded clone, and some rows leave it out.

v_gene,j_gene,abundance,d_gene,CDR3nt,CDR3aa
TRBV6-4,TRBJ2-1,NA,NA,TGTGCCAGCAGTGAGTCAGGGGGGAATGAGCAGTTCTTC,CASSESGGNEQFF
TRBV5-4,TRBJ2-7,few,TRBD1,TGTGCCAGCCAAGACCCGGGGACAGGCACCTACGAGCAGTACTTC,CASQDPGTGTYEQYF
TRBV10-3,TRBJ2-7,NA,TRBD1,TGTGCCATCAGTGAGTTGGGACAGGACAGCTCCTACGAGCAGTACTTC,CAISELGQDSSYEQYF
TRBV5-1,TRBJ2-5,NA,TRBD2,TGCGCCAGCAGCTCCTCCGGGACTAGAAAAGAGACCCAGTACTTC,CASSSSGTRKETQYF
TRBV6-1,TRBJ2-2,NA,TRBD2,TGTGCCAGCAGCCACACCCAGCGGGGGACCGGGGAGCTGTTTTTT,CASSHTQRGTGELFF
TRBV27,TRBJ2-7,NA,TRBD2,TGTGCCAGCAGTCTAACCGGGGGGGGGTACGAGCAGTACTTC,CASSLTGGGYEQYF
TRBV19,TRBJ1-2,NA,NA,TGTGCCAGTAGTACGGTCGGTGGCTACACCTTC,CASSTVGGYTF
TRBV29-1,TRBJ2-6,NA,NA,TGCAGCGTTGGCGACAGGACTGGGGCCAACGTCCTGACTTTC,CSVGDRTGANVLTF
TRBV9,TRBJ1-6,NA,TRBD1,TGTGCCAGCAGCGTATGGGACAGAGATAATTCACCCCTCCACTTT,CASSVWDRDNSPLHF
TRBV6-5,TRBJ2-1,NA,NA,TGTGCCAGCCGCCGGGAGAACTACAATGAGCAGTTCTTC,CASRRENYNEQFF
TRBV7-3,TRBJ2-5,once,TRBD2,TGTGCCAGCAGCTTAATGGCGGGACTACAAGAGACCCAGTACTTC,CASSLMAGLQETQYF
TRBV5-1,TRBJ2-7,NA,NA,TGCGCCAGCATCCTTGGTCGGCAGGGAGCCTACGAGCAGTACTTC,CASILGRQGAYEQYF
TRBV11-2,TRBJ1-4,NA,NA,TGTGCCAGCAGTCAAAGAACCCCCACTGAAAAACTGTTTTTT,CASSQRTPTEKLFF
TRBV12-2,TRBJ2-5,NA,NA,TGTGCAAGTCGCTTAGCCTTTATTATGGGCCATAAAGAGACCCAGTACTTC,CASRLAFIMGHKETQYF
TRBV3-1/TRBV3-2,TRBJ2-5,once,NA,TGTGCCAGCAGCCAACCTCAGGGAGTTGCAGAGACCCAGTACTTC,CASSQPQGVAETQYF
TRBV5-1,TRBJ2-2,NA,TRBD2,TGCGCCAGCAGCTTGTTGGGGGGGACCACCGGGGAGCTGTTTTTT,CASSLLGGTTGELFF
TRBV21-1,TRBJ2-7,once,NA,TGTGCCAGCAGCATCGACATCTACGAGCAGTACTTC,CASSIDIYEQYF
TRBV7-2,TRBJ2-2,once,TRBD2,TGTGCCAGCAGAGCTAGCGGGGGGAACACCGGGGAGCTGTTTTTT,CASRASGGNTGELFF
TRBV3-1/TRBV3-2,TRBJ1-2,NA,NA,TGTGCCAGCAGCCCATTTCACCATGGCTATGGCTACACCTTC,CASSPFHHGYGYTF
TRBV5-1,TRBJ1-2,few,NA,TGCGCCAGCGGGACTGGCTCCTACTATGGCTACACCTTC,CASGTGSYYGYTF
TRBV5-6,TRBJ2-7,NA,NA,TGTGCCAGCAGCCCGGGAGCCTACGAGCAGTACTTC,CASSPGAYEQYF
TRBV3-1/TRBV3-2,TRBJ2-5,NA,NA,TGTGCCAGCGGCGAACGGGACACCCAAGAGACCCAGTACTTC,CASGERDTQETQYF
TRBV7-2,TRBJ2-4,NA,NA,TGTGCCAGCAGCTTTGCCCCGGCCAAAAACATTCAGTACTTC,CASSFAPAKNIQYF
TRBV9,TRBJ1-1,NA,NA,TGTGCCAGCAGCGTCACACCCCGCGGGGAAGGAACTGAAGCTTTCTTT,CASSVTPRGEGTEAFF
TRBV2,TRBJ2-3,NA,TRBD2,TGTGCCAGCAGACCGTCGGGTAGCGGGAGAGTAGATACGCAGTATTTT,CASRPSGSGRVDTQYF
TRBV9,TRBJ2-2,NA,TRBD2,TGTGCCAGCAGCGTAGTCGGACTAGCGGGAACTTATACCGGGGAGCTGTTTTTT,CASSVVGLAGTYTGELFF
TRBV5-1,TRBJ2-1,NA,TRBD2,TGCGCCAGCAGCTCGGGACTAGCGGGAGGACTGGTCGAGCAGTTCTTC,CASSSGLAGGLVEQFF
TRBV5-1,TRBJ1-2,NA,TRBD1,TGCGCCAGCAGACCGGGACAGGGTGACTATGGCTACACCTTC,CASRPGQGDYGYTF
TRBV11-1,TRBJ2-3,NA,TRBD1,TGTGCCAGCAGCTCCCGACAGGGAGCAGATACGCAGTATTTT,CASSSRQGADTQYF
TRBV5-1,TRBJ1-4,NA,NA,TGCGCCTCCCGTGTGTCGGGAACTAATGAAAAACTGTTTTTT,CASRVSGTNEKLFF
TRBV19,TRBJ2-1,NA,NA,TGTGCCAGTAGTATAGGGTTGGACAATGAGCAGTTCTTC,CASSIGLDNEQFF
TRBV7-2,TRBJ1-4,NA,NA,TGTGCCAGCAGCTTAGTCGCCTCAGTAGGAAATGAAAAACTGTTTTTT,CASSLVASVGNEKLFF
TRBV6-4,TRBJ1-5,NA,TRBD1,TGTGCCAGCAGTGACGTTACAGGGGGCGTCCAGCCCCAGCATTTT,CASSDVTGGVQPQHF
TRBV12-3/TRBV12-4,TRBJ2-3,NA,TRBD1,TGTGCCAGCAGTTTACAGGGGGCAGATACGCAGTATTTT,CASSLQGADTQYF